This T cell receptor (beta chain) was recovered during a study of blood T cell repertoires in COVID-19. Sequencing was performed with immunoSEQ multiplex PCR; in TCRdb, only in-frame clones are kept and a portion is missing. In the table there are about 76,000 clones, 75% to 85% of which are singletons. This clone has a single count. The specimen was peripheral blood. The receptor's source is a human donor in a cohort sampled during active COVID-19.

The CDR3 DNA reads as TGTGCCAGCAGCCACACAGGGGGAGGTGGCTACACCTTC. It codes for CASSHTGGGGYTF. The gene calls are TRBV3-1 (or the pseudogene TRBV3-2) and TRBJ1-2, with TRBD1 matching 8 bases. With V trimmed by 3 bases and J by 7 bases, 4 bases remained unmatched. Germline CDR1 reads LGHDT; CDR2 reads YNNKEL (reference sequence). The CDR3 sequence is 13 residues long.